The clone carrying this TCR beta chain was seen repeatedly, ten times or more. Its antigen is currently unknown. One junction end disagrees with the germline gene, perhaps due to a read error. The data are from a study of T cells after yellow fever vaccination. Overall study: Fractions of low cell number were prepared using SMART-Seq v4 Ultra Low Input. The study, taken as a whole, reports: Though weaker, the secondary response peaked faster, on day 5 versus 15.

The CDR3 totals 15 residues. Germline V gene lookup returns CDR1 SEHNR and CDR2 FQNEAQ (reference sequence). TCRdb redid the calling of the 5' RACE reads with MiXCR, one entry per CDR3 protein. The profile shows fewer than 450,000 distinct CDR3 sequences, roughly 4% of them singletons. The rearrangement links TRBV7-9 to TRBJ2-1, with D perhaps being TRBD1 or TRBD2 (6 bases each). This TCR derives from a man younger than 30 who received the YFV17D yellow fever vaccine. The sample consisted of PBMCs, taken 5 days after the yellow fever booster vaccination. The DNA of the CDR3 is TGTGCCAGCACCTTAGGGTCGGGGGCGCGTAATGAGCAGTTCTTC. It is translated as CASTLGSGARNEQFF.